The TCR beta chain under discussion was sequenced for a study of T cells in Graves' hyperthyroidism and ophthalmopathy. Germline CDR1 is MNHEY and CDR2 is SMNVEV (reference sequence). This CDR3 comprises 16 residues. Trimming at V came to 7 bases and at J to 2 bases, leaving 7 bases not matched to a gene. In its sample, this clonotype was seen many times. TCR beta CDR3 regions were amplified from RNA. HTBI primers drove first-round RT-PCR of the TCR CDR3. TCRdb called the multiplex PCR reads again in MiXCR, with one record for every CDR3 protein. Of some 400,000 distinct CDR3 sequences in the sample, roughly 19% were seen once.

The sequenced sample was blood. The J gene is TRBJ2-2, the V gene TRBV27; 10 bases agree with TRBD2. This sequence was found in a woman between 18 and 30 years old with Graves' hyperthyroidism. CDR3 amino acids: CASTLTSGRNTGELFF. The CDR3 DNA reads as TGTGCCAGCACCTTGACTAGCGGGCGAAACACCGGGGAGCTGTTTTTT.